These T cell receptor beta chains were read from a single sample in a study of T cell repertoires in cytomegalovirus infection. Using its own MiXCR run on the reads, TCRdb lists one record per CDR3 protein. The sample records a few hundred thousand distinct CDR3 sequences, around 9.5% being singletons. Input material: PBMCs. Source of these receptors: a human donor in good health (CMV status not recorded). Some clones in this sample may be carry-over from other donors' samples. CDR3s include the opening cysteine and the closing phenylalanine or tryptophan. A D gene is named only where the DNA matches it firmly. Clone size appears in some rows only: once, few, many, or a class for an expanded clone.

CDR3 DNA: TGTGCCAGCAGCCCGGGACTAGCAATAAATACGCAGTATTTT
CDR3 protein: CASSPGLAINTQYF
CDR3 length: 14
clone size: few
D gene: TRBD2
J gene: TRBJ2-3
V gene: TRBV6-5

CDR3 DNA: TGTGCCAGCAGCTTCCGACAGGGGGGCTCCTCTGGGGCCAACGTCCTGACTTTC
CDR3 protein: CASSFRQGGSSGANVLTF
CDR3 length: 18
clone size: many
D gene: TRBD1
J gene: TRBJ2-6
V gene: TRBV7-2

CDR3 DNA: TGTGCCAGCAGCATTAGATCCGGACAGGGGATTAACTCACCCCTCCACTTT
CDR3 protein: CASSIRSGQGINSPLHF
CDR3 length: 17
clone size: many
D gene: TRBD1
J gene: TRBJ1-6
V gene: TRBV7-6

CDR3 DNA: TGTGCCAGCAGCCAAGACGAGGGAGGTACCGGGGAGCTGTTTTTT
CDR3 protein: CASSQDEGGTGELFF
CDR3 length: 15
clone size: many
D gene: -
J gene: TRBJ2-2
V gene: TRBV4-2

CDR3 DNA: TGTGCCAGCAGCGATGGGGGGGGGCCAGAGACCCAGTACTTC
CDR3 protein: CASSDGGGPETQYF
CDR3 length: 14
clone size: many
D gene: -
J gene: TRBJ2-5
V gene: TRBV7-2

CDR3 DNA: TGCAGCGTCGGTAGGAGCAATCAGCCCCAGCATTTT
CDR3 protein: CSVGRSNQPQHF
CDR3 length: 12
clone size: few
D gene: -
J gene: TRBJ1-5
V gene: TRBV20-1

CDR3 DNA: TGTGCCAGCAGCTTAAGTCCCCAGCAGTACTTC
CDR3 protein: CASSLSPQQYF
CDR3 length: 11
clone size: few
D gene: -
J gene: TRBJ2-7
V gene: TRBV7-8

CDR3 DNA: TGTGCCAGCAGTACCCCCCTTGGGACATCTGAGACCCAGTACTTC
CDR3 protein: CASSTPLGTSETQYF
CDR3 length: 15
clone size: few
D gene: -
J gene: TRBJ2-5
V gene: TRBV25-1

CDR3 DNA: TGTGCCAGCAGCCAAGATAGCGGGGGGGCCGGGGAGCTGTTTTTT
CDR3 protein: CASSQDSGGAGELFF
CDR3 length: 15
clone size: few
D gene: TRBD2
J gene: TRBJ2-2
V gene: TRBV4-1

CDR3 DNA: TGTGCCAGCAGTTTTCTAGGGGGCCCAGGCAATCAGCCCCAGCATTTT
CDR3 protein: CASSFLGGPGNQPQHF
CDR3 length: 16
clone size: many
D gene: TRBD1
J gene: TRBJ1-5
V gene: TRBV28

CDR3 DNA: TGTGCCACCAGTGACCGACAGGTTTCCTACAATGAGCAGTTCTTC
CDR3 protein: CATSDRQVSYNEQFF
CDR3 length: 15
clone size: many
D gene: -
J gene: TRBJ2-1
V gene: TRBV24-1

CDR3 DNA: TGTGCCAGCAGTTACTCGACACTAGCGGGAGTCACCGGGGAGCTGTTTTTT
CDR3 protein: CASSYSTLAGVTGELFF
CDR3 length: 17
clone size: few
D gene: TRBD2
J gene: TRBJ2-2
V gene: TRBV6-2/TRBV6-3

CDR3 DNA: TGTGCCAGCGTTCCGGGGGCGGACAATGAGCAGTTCTTC
CDR3 protein: CASVPGADNEQFF
CDR3 length: 13
clone size: -
D gene: -
J gene: TRBJ2-1
V gene: TRBV7-4

CDR3 DNA: TGTGCCAGCAGTGGCTGGTACGAGCAGTACTTC
CDR3 protein: CASSGWYEQYF
CDR3 length: 11
clone size: -
D gene: -
J gene: TRBJ2-7
V gene: TRBV6-1

CDR3 DNA: TGTGCCAGCAGCCGAAGCGGGGGTTACGAGCAGTACTTC
CDR3 protein: CASSRSGGYEQYF
CDR3 length: 13
clone size: many
D gene: TRBD2
J gene: TRBJ2-7
V gene: TRBV7-8